The 29 T cell receptor beta chains in this list originate from one sample, sequenced in a study of T cell responses to AZD1222 COVID-19 vaccine. TCRdb keeps only in-frame clones here, not all; method: immunoSEQ multiplex PCR. The repertoire holds about 93,000 clones, with more than 80% as singletons. The source was peripheral blood, collected 28 days after the second AZD1222 dose. The receptors were gathered from an adult who received the AZD1222 COVID-19 vaccine.

The gene calls are TRBV5-6 and TRBJ1-1; the match to TRBD1 covers 8 bases. J gave up 4 bases and V 2 bases, and 7 bases lay outside the gene matches. The CDR3 totals 15 residues. Per the germline V gene, CDR1 is SGHDT and CDR2 is YYEEEE. The chain's CDR3 is CASSLRQGRSTEAFF. In DNA, the CDR3 is TGTGCCAGCAGCTTACGACAGGGGAGAAGCACTGAAGCTTTCTTT.

V and J are TRBV2 and TRBJ2-3; 8 nucleotides line up with TRBD1. The CDR3 length is 16 residues. J lost 0 bases, V lost 5 bases, and 7 bases had no gene match. The germline CDR1 and CDR2 sequences are SNHLY and FYNNEI. The chain's CDR3 is CASSTRDRPSTDTQYF. CDR3 DNA: TGTGCCAGCAGTACCCGGGACAGGCCTAGCACAGATACGCAGTATTTT.

The chain employs TRBV4-3 and TRBJ2-2; 12 nucleotides align to TRBD1. V dropped 0 bases and J dropped 7; count of bases not matched to a gene: 9. The CDR3 is made up of 18 amino acids. Germline V gene lookup returns CDR1 LGHNA and CDR2 YSLEER. The CDR3 here is CASSQEHPGQGAYGELFF. Written as DNA, the CDR3 is TGCGCCAGCAGCCAAGAGCACCCGGGACAGGGGGCCTACGGGGAGCTGTTTTTT.

The chain carries TRBV5-6 and TRBJ2-3; 12 bases line up with TRBD2. This CDR3 contains 15 residues. Germline CDR1 SGHDT, CDR2 YYEEEE. V dropped 4 bases and J dropped 4; count of bases not matched to a gene: 4. The CDR3 region is CASSVTSGSPDTQYF. DNA for the CDR3: TGTGCCAGCAGCGTGACTAGCGGGAGCCCAGATACGCAGTATTTT.

In DNA form, the CDR3 reads TGTGCCAGCAGGGAACAGGGTGGGGTCGACACTGAAGCTTTCTTT. Its translation: CASREQGGVDTEAFF. The chain joins TRBV6-4 to TRBJ1-1, with D perhaps matching TRBD1 (6 bases). CDR1 is MRHNA and CDR2 is SNTAGT in the germline V gene. The CDR3 totals 15 residues. Between the trimmed V and J ends, which lost 6 bases and 3 bases, there was a span of 17 bases.

V usage is TRBV7-8 and J usage is TRBJ1-2; D perhaps matches TRBD1 (6 bases). The germline V gene encodes CDR1 SGHVS and CDR2 FQNEAQ. The CDR3 covers 16 residues. The V end lost 5 bases, the J end lost 4 bases, and 20 bases lay between the germline ends. Written as DNA, the CDR3 is TGTGCCAGCAGCCGACAAGGACAGTCTGGATTCTATGGCTACACCTTC. It codes for CASSRQGQSGFYGYTF.

As to this clone: The germline gene is not matched at one end of the junction; a read error may be the cause. The chain couples TRBV6-5 to TRBJ2-3; the D is unclear. Germline V gives CDR1 MNHEY, CDR2 SVGAGI. This CDR3 contains 11 residues. This CDR3 reads CASSHSYTQYF. The CDR3 DNA reads TGTGCCAGCAGTCACTCCTATACGCAGTATTTT.

This chain connects TRBV27 to TRBJ2-7; D is undetermined. Germline V gene data show CDR1 as MNHEY and CDR2 as SMNVEV (reference sequence). The CDR3 extends over 14 amino acids. Trimming took 2 bases from V and 3 from J, leaving 11 bases between them. The CDR3, as DNA: TGTGCCAGCAGTTTAAACCCAGCAGTCTACGAGCAGTACTTC. Protein sequence: CASSLNPAVYEQYF.

The chain links TRBV9 to TRBJ2-2; D remains unclear. CDR1 is SGDLS, CDR2 YYNGEE, per germline. The CDR3 contains 14 residues. V dropped 5 bases and J dropped 6 bases, with 14 bases sitting between them. Here the CDR3 DNA reads TGTGCCAGCAGTCCTACCACTGTACCCGGGGAGCTGTTTTTT. Its protein is CASSPTTVPGELFF.

V usage is TRBV18 and J usage is TRBJ1-1, with 8 bases identical to TRBD1. V trimming: 1 base; J trimming: 5 bases; junction bases outside the gene matches: 6. The CDR3 consists of 15 residues. The germline CDR1 and CDR2 sequences are KGHSH and LQKENI. The CDR3 region has the DNA TGTGCCAGCTCACCACGAGAGACAGGGGTGACTGAAGCTTTCTTT. Its translation is CASSPRETGVTEAFF. Filled out from reference TRBV18 and TRBJ1-1, the complete variable domain reads NAGVMQNPRHLVRRRGQEARLRCSPMKGHSHVYWYRQLPEEGLKFMVYLQKENIIDESGMPKERFSAEFPKEGPSILRIQQVVRGDSAAYFCASSPRETGVTEAFFGQGTRLTVV.

V is TRBV6-5 and J is TRBJ1-1, with TRBD1 matching over 8 bases. This CDR3 has 13 residues. Germline assignment: CDR1 MNHEY and CDR2 SVGAGI. V dropped 6 bases and J dropped 7; count of bases not matched to a gene: 7. Here the CDR3 DNA reads TGTGCCAGCAGCGCTGGACAGGGTATTGAAGCTTTCTTT. Protein sequence: CASSAGQGIEAFF.

This clone was observed a single time. The chain couples TRBV30 to TRBJ2-3; 7 bases align to TRBD2. After removal of 4 bases from V and 2 bases from J, the junction contained 12 bases not matched to a gene. The CDR3 length is 16 residues. CDR1 and CDR2 (germline): GTSNPN, SVGIG (reference sequence). CDR3 DNA sequence: TGTGCCTGGACCCTAGGGGCTAGCGGAGCCACAGATACGCAGTATTTT. Encoded protein: CAWTLGASGATDTQYF.

A note on this clone: This sample also contains other DNA sequences that code for the same CDR3. The chain employs TRBV5-1 and TRBJ1-1, with D tentatively TRBD1 (5 bases). Germline loops: CDR1 SGHRS, CDR2 YFSETQ. The CDR3 is made up of 12 amino acids. Trimming cost V 3 bases and J 5 bases, with 8 bases left between them. This CDR3 reads CASSWGGTEAFF. CDR3 sequence (DNA): TGCGCCAGCAGCTGGGGGGGTACTGAAGCTTTCTTT.

This clone was observed once. The CDR3 loop is CASSLANTIEQYF. The DNA of the CDR3 is TGTGCCAGCAGCTTGGCGAATACTATCGAGCAGTACTTC. The chain employs TRBV5-6 and TRBJ2-7; no clear D. Germline V gene data show CDR1 as SGHDT and CDR2 as YYEEEE. Trimming shortened V by 0 bases and J by 6 bases, and 10 bases separated the two germline ends. The CDR3 is 13 residues long.

J is TRBJ1-4 and V is TRBV30; 7 bases agree with TRBD1. The CDR3 consists of 19 residues. Per germline, CDR1 GTSNPN and CDR2 SVGIG (reference sequence). With 5 bases clipped from V and 5 bases from J, the junction kept 23 bases outside the gene matches. CDR3 amino acids: CAWGGRHRGTWTFNEKLFF. Here the CDR3 DNA reads TGTGCCTGGGGCGGAAGACACAGGGGAACTTGGACCTTCAATGAAAAACTGTTTTTT.

This chain connects TRBV2 to TRBJ1-5, with D possibly being TRBD1 (5 bases). CDR3 length equals 14 residues. From germline, CDR1 is SNHLY and CDR2 FYNNEI. V lost 6 bases and J lost 4, with 13 bases in between. As DNA, the CDR3 is TGTGCCAGCAGCTATGGGACGGAAAATCAGCCCCAGCATTTT. It yields the protein CASSYGTENQPQHF.

The rearrangement uses TRBV4-3 and TRBJ1-2; D possibly corresponds to TRBD1 (5 bases). Trimming took 0 bases from V and 5 from J, leaving 19 bases between them. CDR3 size: 17 residues. CDR1 is LGHNA and CDR2 is YSLEER in the germline V gene. The DNA for the CDR3 is TGCGCCAGCAGCCAAGATCGGTCGACAGCACGGATATATGGCTACACCTTC. Translated, it gives CASSQDRSTARIYGYTF.

This clone was detected only once. This chain connects TRBV10-3 to TRBJ1-3; D is ambiguous. Germline V gene data show CDR1 as ENHRY and CDR2 as SYGVKD. This CDR3 region has 15 residues. V gave up 7 bases and J gave up 3 bases, with 16 bases separating them. CDR3 residues: CAIKGGTDRGNTIYF. CDR3 nucleotides: TGTGCCATCAAAGGTGGTACAGATCGTGGAAACACCATATATTTT.

The table lists this clone with a few counts. The genes are TRBV7-3 and TRBJ1-6; D gene uncertain. Germline loops: CDR1 SGHTA, CDR2 FQGTGA. This CDR3 comprises 12 residues. With 5 bases removed from V and 8 bases from J, the gap between germline ends came to 7 bases. The CDR3 spells CASSHADSPLHF. The DNA for the CDR3 is TGTGCCAGCAGCCACGCCGATTCACCCCTCCACTTT.

The rearrangement links TRBV24-1 to TRBJ1-2; 8 bases fit TRBD1. The CDR3 runs to 13 residues. Germline trimming cut 3 bases from V and 8 bases from J; bases unmatched to any gene: 4. In germline, CDR1 is KGHDR, CDR2 SFDVKD. The CDR3 sequence is CATSDGQGGGYTF. For the CDR3, the DNA is TGTGCCACCAGTGATGGACAGGGCGGCGGCTACACCTTC.

V and J are TRBV7-9 and TRBJ1-3, with D unresolved. Germline CDR1 is SEHNR and CDR2 is FQNEAQ (reference sequence). V lost 0 bases to trimming and J lost 3 bases, with 3 bases between them. The CDR3 totals 13 residues. CDR3 loop: CASSLAFGNTIYF. The DNA of the CDR3 is TGTGCCAGCAGCTTAGCTTTTGGAAACACCATATATTTT.

V usage is TRBV25-1 and J usage is TRBJ1-1, with D maybe TRBD1 (5 bases). Trimming pared 4 bases from V and 1 base from J, leaving 10 bases between. CDR1 is MGHDK, CDR2 SYGVNS, per germline. The CDR3 sequence is 14 residues long. CDR3 sequence: CASSAGRQNTEAFF. The CDR3 nucleotides are TGTGCCAGCAGTGCGGGACGTCAGAACACTGAAGCTTTCTTT.

This chain joins TRBV3-1 (or the pseudogene TRBV3-2) and TRBJ1-1; 8 positions match TRBD1. The CDR3 extends over 15 amino acids. V was clipped by 3 bases and J by 1 base; unmatched bases: 4. In germline, CDR1 is LGHDT, CDR2 YNNKEL (reference sequence). The CDR3 is CASSQAGQENTEAFF. DNA for the CDR3: TGTGCCAGCAGCCAGGCGGGACAGGAGAACACTGAAGCTTTCTTT.

The genes are TRBV19 and TRBJ1-5; TRBD1 is a possible D gene (5 bases). The CDR3 loop spans 15 amino acids. V dropped 6 bases and J dropped 2 bases, with 14 bases sitting between them. Germline assignment: CDR1 LNHDA and CDR2 SQIVND (reference sequence). The CDR3 nucleotides are TGTGCCAGTAGCCCACTCCTGGGGGGCAATCAGCCCCAGCATTTT. As protein: CASSPLLGGNQPQHF.

Only one count was recorded for this clone. This CDR3 reads CASSLFGGDNEQFF. For the CDR3, the DNA is TGTGCCAGCAGCTTATTCGGGGGTGACAATGAGCAGTTCTTC. The chain recombines TRBV11-3 with TRBJ2-1, with D tentatively TRBD2 (6 bases). The CDR3 covers 14 residues. The V and J ends lost 2 bases and 5 bases respectively, with 10 bases between them. Per germline, CDR1 SGHNT and CDR2 YENEEA.

V gene TRBV14 combines with J gene TRBJ2-5; a possible D gene is TRBD1 (6 bases). The CDR3 has 17 residues. Germline lookup yields CDR1 SGHDN and CDR2 FVKESK. V was shortened by 0 bases and J by 2 bases, with 16 bases between the two germline ends. The CDR3 loop reads CASSQDPRTGLQETQYF. Written as DNA, the CDR3 is TGTGCCAGCAGCCAAGACCCCCGAACAGGGTTGCAAGAGACCCAGTACTTC.

The chain carries TRBV12-5 and TRBJ1-1; 8 positions match TRBD1. V lost 0 bases to trimming and J lost 6 bases; unmatched junction nucleotides: 15. In germline, CDR1 is LGHNT, CDR2 FRNRAP. CDR3 length: 18 amino acids. The CDR3 loop is CASGLVRSQGALTAEAFF. CDR3 DNA: TGTGCTAGTGGTTTGGTACGCTCCCAGGGGGCGCTTACGGCTGAAGCTTTCTTT. Drawing the rest from reference TRBV12-5 and TRBJ1-1, the complete variable domain is DARVTQTPRHKVTEMGQEVTMRCQPILGHNTVFWYRQTMMQGLELLAYFRNRAPLDDSGMPKDRFSAEMPDATLATLKIQPSEPRDSAVYFCASGLVRSQGALTAEAFFGQGTRLTVV.

V and J are TRBV6-4 and TRBJ1-2; D is possibly TRBD1 (5 bases). V was cut by 0 bases and J by 4 bases, with 24 bases left in between. The CDR3 is 19 amino acids. Germline CDR1 reads MRHNA; CDR2 reads SNTAGT. CDR3 loop: CASSDSNPRHRLVSYGYTF. The CDR3 DNA follows: TGTGCCAGCAGTGACTCGAATCCTAGACACAGGTTGGTATCCTATGGCTACACCTTC.

This clone showed up just once. This chain uses TRBV30 with TRBJ1-5; a possible D gene is TRBD1 (5 bases). Germline-derived CDR1 and CDR2 are GTSNPN and SVGIG (reference sequence). The CDR3 loop spans 15 amino acids. Trimming left V 0 bases short and J 5 bases short, with 14 bases between. The CDR3 is CAWSVDYLGDQPQHF. The DNA for the CDR3 is TGTGCCTGGAGTGTAGACTACTTGGGGGATCAGCCCCAGCATTTT.